These T cell receptor beta chains were read from a single sample in a study of shared clonotypes between healthy human individuals. TCRdb keeps only in-frame clones here, not all; method: immunoSEQ multiplex PCR. The sample consists of more than 400,000 clones, about 96% of them appearing once. The sequenced material came from naive CD4+ T cells sorted from blood. The receptors shown here come from a woman aged 25 to 39 in good health. Both conserved end residues are part of each CDR3. D genes are given only for firm matches. Size is omitted from some rows. Given values are once, few, many or a class for expanded clones.

j_call d_call v_call clone_size cdr3_aa cdr3_nt
TRBJ2-5 - TRBV10-2 - CASSPQETQYF TGCGCCAGCAGTCCGCAAGAGACCCAGTACTTC
TRBJ2-7 TRBD2 TRBV10-3 - CAITFGLAGGYEQYF TGTGCCATCACCTTCGGACTAGCGGGAGGATACGAGCAGTACTTC
TRBJ2-5 - TRBV21-1 - CASRKGQGKGETQYF TGTGCCAGCAGAAAGGGACAGGGAAAAGGAGAGACCCAGTACTTC
TRBJ1-5 TRBD1 TRBV19 - CASSPTGGIQPQHF TGTGCCAGTAGTCCAACAGGGGGTATTCAGCCCCAGCATTTT
TRBJ1-2 - TRBV5-1 once CASSELYRETRYGYTF TGCGCCAGCAGCGAGCTCTATCGGGAAACCCGCTATGGCTACACCTTC
TRBJ1-2 - TRBV28 - CASSLAPGTTNGYTF TGTGCCAGCAGTCTCGCCCCCGGGACAACCAACGGCTACACCTTC
TRBJ2-7 - TRBV18 - CASSPRGTYEQYF TGTGCCAGCTCACCACGTGGTACCTACGAGCAGTACTTC
TRBJ2-7 - TRBV18 - CASSGGPYEQYF TGTGCCAGCTCAGGAGGACCCTACGAGCAGTACTTC
TRBJ1-6 - TRBV19 - CASRTAQGLESPLHF TGTGCCAGTAGAACTGCCCAGGGGTTGGAATCACCCCTCCACTTT
TRBJ2-7 TRBD2 TRBV9 once CASSPGTSGTLPYEQYF TGTGCCAGCAGCCCCGGGACTAGCGGGACCCTCCCATACGAGCAGTACTTC
TRBJ2-7 TRBD2 TRBV4-1 - CASSHPTGTTLPEQYF TGCGCCAGCAGCCATCCGACCGGGACTACGTTGCCCGAGCAGTACTTC
TRBJ2-7 - TRBV6-5 - CASRQTENSYEQYF TGTGCCAGCAGGCAGACAGAGAACTCCTACGAGCAGTACTTC
TRBJ2-3 - TRBV28 - CASSFVHTQYF TGTGCCAGCAGTTTCGTCCATACGCAGTATTTT
TRBJ1-2 - TRBV7-2 - CASSLGRIYGYTF TGTGCCAGCAGCTTGGGTCGAATCTATGGCTACACCTTC
TRBJ2-5 - TRBV29-1 once CSGRRGRKETQYF TGCAGCGGCAGGAGGGGCAGGAAAGAGACCCAGTACTTC
TRBJ2-3 - TRBV19 - CASSIGTDTQYF TGTGCCAGTAGTATAGGAACAGATACGCAGTATTTT
TRBJ2-5 TRBD1 TRBV28 - CASSRPQGKETQYF TGTGCCAGCAGCCGCCCACAGGGGAAAGAGACCCAGTACTTC
TRBJ2-3 TRBD2 TRBV19 - CASSISSGTGGRTDTQYF TGTGCCAGTAGTATATCGTCTGGGACGGGAGGCCGGACAGATACGCAGTATTTT
TRBJ1-5 - TRBV28 - CASTPGTSNQPQHF TGTGCCAGCACCCCGGGTACGAGCAATCAGCCCCAGCATTTT
TRBJ2-2 - TRBV6-5 once CASRGGATGELFF TGTGCCAGCAGGGGGGGTGCAACCGGGGAGCTGTTTTTT
TRBJ2-3 - TRBV1 - CTSSQLKEEGPTDTQYF TGCACCAGCAGCCAATTGAAGGAAGAGGGACCAACAGATACGCAGTATTTT
TRBJ2-7 - TRBV11-3 once CASSPPGATYEQYF TGTGCCAGCAGCCCTCCGGGGGCAACCTACGAGCAGTACTTC
TRBJ2-7 - TRBV10-2 - CASSESGRAYEQYF TGCGCCAGCAGTGAAAGCGGGCGGGCCTACGAGCAGTACTTC
TRBJ1-5 TRBD1 TRBV19 once CASGTIRAGQNQPQHF TGTGCCAGTGGTACCATCAGGGCGGGACAGAATCAGCCCCAGCATTTT
TRBJ2-7 - TRBV10-3 - CAISESGAEQYF TGTGCCATCAGTGAGTCGGGCGCCGAGCAGTACTTC
TRBJ1-2 - TRBV6-1 - CASSESQVLSNYGYTF TGTGCCAGCAGTGAAAGCCAGGTTCTGTCTAACTATGGCTACACCTTC
TRBJ2-4 - TRBV28 - CASSRLAKNIQYF TGTGCCAGCAGCCGGCTAGCCAAAAACATTCAGTACTTC
TRBJ2-2 - TRBV2 - CASFRFGELFF TGTGCCAGCTTCCGATTCGGGGAGCTGTTTTTT
TRBJ2-2 - TRBV28 - CASSPHMNTGELFF TGTGCCAGCAGTCCACATATGAACACCGGGGAGCTGTTTTTT